One T cell receptor beta chain is described in this entry. This entry belongs to a study of blood T cell repertoires in COVID-19. Study-wide context: From the United States, Italy and Spain came samples of acute and convalescent COVID-19.

V was clipped by 4 bases and J by 6 bases; unmatched bases: 7. Germline CDR1 reads SGHRS; CDR2 reads YFSETQ. The CDR3 runs 15 residues. Per the authors' pipeline: Scientists estimated how many nucleated cells there were by amplifying reference gene primers. The assay was immunoSEQ multiplex PCR, and TCRdb's table has in-frame clones only and misses some. V and J calls and clone size are given by that table; D and trimming were obtained from the DNA. The table shows some 220,000 clones, with about 85% occurring only once. The origin of this receptor is a woman of 80 years or more with active or convalescent COVID-19. The genes are TRBV5-1 and TRBJ2-4; 10 bases match TRBD1. Input material: peripheral blood. CDR3 sequence reads: CASSGTGDFGNIQYF. The DNA of the CDR3 is TGCGCCAGCAGCGGGACAGGGGATTTTGGAAACATTCAGTACTTC.